This T cell receptor (beta chain) derives from a study of blood T cell repertoires in COVID-19. Across the whole study: Spain, Italy and the United States supplied samples that represented acute and convalescent COVID-19. From T cells, B-cell-depleted T cells, or PBMCs came the material, which was cDNA or gDNA.

In the authors' workflow: Estimation of nucleated cell counts was performed using reference gene primer amplification. Data came from immunoSEQ multiplex PCR; TCRdb stores just in-frame clones and leaves some out. From that table come the V and J calls and clone size; the DNA was used to work out D and trimming. Among 70,000 to 80,000 clones listed, more than 70% were seen once. J gave up 4 bases and V 3 bases, and 2 bases lay outside the gene matches. Germline assignment: CDR1 SNHLY and CDR2 FYNNEI. This CDR3 is 14 amino acids long. Material for sequencing was peripheral blood. This clonotype originated in a woman at least 80 years old with active or convalescent COVID-19. This chain uses TRBV2 with TRBJ1-2; 10 positions match TRBD1. The CDR3 DNA reads TGTGCCAGCAGTGAGGGGACAGGGGCCTATGGCTACACCTTC. This codes for CASSEGTGAYGYTF.